The sequence of this T cell receptor (beta chain) was determined in a study of response to subunit inactivated influenza vaccine (dated by TCRdb to the late 2010s). In the study overall: Deep quantitative profiling of the T cell receptor repertoire was used in the study to follow responses to a trivalent subunit inactivated influenza vaccine. Overall results and qualifications from the work: The authors proposed that each seasonal influenza vaccination may bring in only a limited number of new T cells.

The library was built by means of RT-PCR. The instrument given in TCRdb is Illumina HiSeq 2500. TCRdb reanalyzed the raw reads on its own, using fastp at Q25 for trimming and MiXCR for clone calling, and kept in-frame beta chains. A single entry per CDR3 protein holds the most common genes and DNA from its merged rows. In all, the sample holds 250,000 to 350,000 distinct CDR3 sequences, and about 20% of those were seen once. The leading ten clones occupy approximately 10% of the sample. Looking up the germline V gene (reference sequence) yields CDR1 GTSNPN and CDR2 SVGIG. Its CDR3 holds 14 amino acids, cysteine through phenylalanine. On this clonotype: It lacks a known antigen. The limits of the CDR3 on the DNA are not certain, so only TCRdb's listed CDR3 is given.

This receptor was taken from a man between 45 and 75 years old who received an inactivated influenza vaccine. Donor details come from another sample of the same person, matched by shared clones. This receptor chain uses TRBV30 and TRBJ1-1; TRBD1, the table's D call, was not compared with the DNA. Here the sequenced sample was PBMCs from blood, taken about 20 months after vaccination. The CDR3 amino acid sequence is: CAWSVGQGAEYDFF.